This T cell receptor (beta chain) was captured in a study of T cells after yellow fever vaccination. The study's findings and limits: Subsequent booster samples again held most clones from primary vaccination (roughly 95% CD4, about 85% CD8).

Conversion of TCR transcripts into cDNA relied on 5'RACE template switching, which added a universal primer site and UMIs. Via MiXCR, TCRdb re-called the 5' RACE reads, giving one row per CDR3 protein. This sample has hundreds of thousands of distinct CDR3 sequences; approximately 13% occur once, and the top ten carry 14% to 15%. About this clonotype: Its specificity is unknown.

The CDR3 runs to 13 residues. CDR1 is DFQATT and CDR2 is SNEGSKA in the germline V gene (reference sequence). The junction had 6 bases not matched to a gene; V was cut back by 6 bases and J by 4 bases. Sequences were derived from PBMCs, sampled on the day of the yellow fever booster vaccination. The rearrangement joins TRBV20-1 to TRBJ2-3; TRBD2 matches at 8 bases. The TCR was taken from a young man who received the YFV17D yellow fever vaccine. The CDR3 reads CSASGSSPDTQYF. The CDR3 region has the DNA TGCAGTGCCAGCGGGAGTAGTCCAGATACGCAGTATTTT.